This TCR beta chain was captured by sequencing in a study of control samples from healthy donors and cancer patients. This CDR3 comprises 15 residues. CDR1 and CDR2 from the germline V gene are KGHSH and LQKENI. The V end lost 8 bases, the J end lost 6 bases, and 19 bases lay between the germline ends. Generated by immunoSEQ multiplex PCR, the TCRdb table keeps only in-frame clones and is missing some. The table shows under 150,000 clones, with over 85% occurring only once. The TCR originated in a man younger than 45 in good health. The chain links TRBV18 to TRBJ2-2; D possibly corresponds to TRBD2 (7 bases). The sequenced sample consisted of blood. Here the CDR3 DNA reads TGTGCCAGCGGCGGCGGGGGACAAGGGTCCGGGGAGCTGTTTTTT. It specifies CASGGGGQGSGELFF.